This T cell receptor (beta chain) was captured by sequencing in a study of molecular identifiers for immune sequencing clone quantification. Study-level points and caveats: More than 97% of effector molecules, versus under 1% of naive-cell molecules, belonged to clones above 20 RNA copies. Spiked Jurkat TCR RNA from one cell was reportedly detectable among over 800,000 naive cells.

TCRdb re-derived calls from the PCR reads in MiXCR, one entry per CDR3 protein. In the table there are a few hundred thousand distinct CDR3 sequences, about 22% of which are singletons. The table lists this clonotype with a few counts. What it binds is unknown. A CD8+CD4-CCR7+CD45RA+ phenotype served as the sorting definition for naive CD8 T cells. Looked up from germline, CDR1 is SGHNT and CDR2 is YYREEE (reference sequence). CDR3 length: 13 residues. The germline V and J ends were trimmed by 3 bases and 6 bases, with 12 bases remaining between them. The sequence came from a human donor in good health. Some libraries in this study had Jurkat cell RNA spiked in. The sequenced sample consisted of naive CD8+ T cells from blood, with Jurkat cell RNA spiked in. As for subset: FACS-sorted CD8+CD4-CCR7+CD45RA+ naive T cells. This chain joins TRBV5-4 and TRBJ1-1; a possible D gene is TRBD1 (6 bases). CDR3 nucleotide sequence: TGTGCCAGCAGCTACTTTGGGGGCGCTGAAGCTTTCTTT. It codes for CASSYFGGAEAFF.